This TCR beta chain was documented in a study of blood T cell repertoires in COVID-19. Study in general: Samples taken during acute and convalescent COVID-19 were collected in the United States, Italy and Spain. Nucleic acid was either cDNA or gDNA, and it came from T cells, B-cell-depleted T cells, or PBMCs.

In the authors' methods: The authors estimated nucleated cell counts from reference gene primer amplification. Assay used: immunoSEQ multiplex PCR; TCRdb lists only in-frame clones, some missing. Clone size and V and J calls were adopted from that table, with D and trimming inferred from the DNA. The sample has approximately 400,000 clones; 81% are singletons. Germline CDR1 and CDR2: LNHDA and SQIVND (reference sequence). This CDR3 region has 16 residues. The ends were cut back, 0 bases at V and 5 bases at J, with 17 bases in the middle. The V gene is TRBV19, the J gene TRBJ2-7, with D unresolved. Sequenced input: peripheral blood. This TCR was sampled from a human donor with acute or convalescent COVID-19. The donor label of this sample is uncertain. As DNA, the CDR3 is TGTGCCAGTAGTATAGAAAACCCTTCGGGTTACAACGAGCAGTACTTC. Residues: CASSIENPSGYNEQYF. The whole variable domain, remainder taken from reference TRBV19 and TRBJ2-7, is DGGITQSPKYLFRKEGQNVTLSCEQNLNHDAMYWYRQDPGQGLRLIYYSQIVNDFQKGDIAEGYSVSREKKESFPLTVTSAQKNPTAFYLCASSIENPSGYNEQYFGPGTRLTVT.